Listed below are T cell receptor beta chains from one sample, sequenced in a study of blood T cell repertoires in COVID-19. Assay used: immunoSEQ multiplex PCR; TCRdb lists only in-frame clones, some missing. Of roughly 250,000 clones listed, 80% to 85% are singletons. Sequencing was carried out using peripheral blood. The receptors were sampled from a woman aged 60-75 years with active or convalescent COVID-19. Both conserved end residues are part of each CDR3. The size of a clone is reported for some rows only, either as once, few or many, or as a class for expanded clones.

j_gene: TRBJ1-5; abundance: NA; v_gene: TRBV12-5; CDR3aa: CASGRGEGNQPQHF
j_gene: TRBJ2-5; abundance: once; v_gene: TRBV5-3; CDR3aa: CARSLAHSQETQYF
j_gene: TRBJ2-3; abundance: NA; v_gene: TRBV19; CDR3aa: CASSIARQSPSTDTQYF
j_gene: TRBJ2-4; abundance: NA; v_gene: TRBV15; CDR3aa: CATSRGGGFSKNIQYF
j_gene: TRBJ1-1; abundance: NA; v_gene: TRBV5-1; CDR3aa: CASSSGQGNTEAFF
j_gene: TRBJ2-1; abundance: NA; v_gene: TRBV18; CDR3aa: CASSEGALREQFF
j_gene: TRBJ1-2; abundance: NA; v_gene: TRBV3-1/TRBV3-2; CDR3aa: CASSPVGRDYGYTF
j_gene: TRBJ1-3; abundance: NA; v_gene: TRBV6-5; CDR3aa: CASSLTGNSGNTIYF
j_gene: TRBJ2-5; abundance: NA; v_gene: TRBV2; CDR3aa: CASTSPGVQETQYF
j_gene: TRBJ2-1; abundance: NA; v_gene: TRBV6-6; CDR3aa: CASSPTSLWRETYNEQFF
j_gene: TRBJ1-1; abundance: NA; v_gene: TRBV29-1; CDR3aa: CSVTGGSTEAFF
j_gene: TRBJ1-1; abundance: NA; v_gene: TRBV6-5; CDR3aa: CASSYRGGVEAFF
j_gene: TRBJ2-7; abundance: NA; v_gene: TRBV5-1; CDR3aa: CASSVGQGPLPYEQYF
j_gene: TRBJ2-5; abundance: NA; v_gene: TRBV2; CDR3aa: CASSLQGGQETQYF
j_gene: TRBJ1-2; abundance: NA; v_gene: TRBV29-1; CDR3aa: CSVYRGMMQGYGYTF
j_gene: TRBJ2-7; abundance: NA; v_gene: TRBV2; CDR3aa: CARRKTASYEQYF
j_gene: TRBJ1-2; abundance: once; v_gene: TRBV7-8; CDR3aa: CASSLRDRSYGYTF
j_gene: TRBJ2-1; abundance: NA; v_gene: TRBV7-8; CDR3aa: CASTPLAGDREQFF
j_gene: TRBJ1-1; abundance: NA; v_gene: TRBV19; CDR3aa: CASTPSVGPAFF
j_gene: TRBJ2-1; abundance: NA; v_gene: TRBV6-5; CDR3aa: CASTARQGIYNEQFF
j_gene: TRBJ1-2; abundance: NA; v_gene: TRBV6-4; CDR3aa: CATRSIWGGYTF
j_gene: TRBJ1-3; abundance: NA; v_gene: TRBV30; CDR3aa: CAFINRQNSGNTIYF
j_gene: TRBJ2-5; abundance: NA; v_gene: TRBV7-6; CDR3aa: CASSPRTGKYF
j_gene: TRBJ1-1; abundance: NA; v_gene: TRBV7-2; CDR3aa: CASSLDRETEAFF
j_gene: TRBJ2-5; abundance: NA; v_gene: TRBV10-2; CDR3aa: CASSASGGAGETQYF
j_gene: TRBJ2-3; abundance: NA; v_gene: TRBV2; CDR3aa: CASSIGGLVDTQYF
j_gene: TRBJ2-1; abundance: NA; v_gene: TRBV5-1; CDR3aa: CASSLLAGVRDEQFF
j_gene: TRBJ1-4; abundance: NA; v_gene: TRBV7-4; CDR3aa: CASSVRDRGRIGEKLFF
j_gene: TRBJ2-3; abundance: NA; v_gene: TRBV4-3; CDR3aa: CASSQAIRVSSTDTQYF
j_gene: TRBJ2-2; abundance: NA; v_gene: TRBV11-2; CDR3aa: CASSLEGGGGGVRGELFF
j_gene: TRBJ1-6; abundance: NA; v_gene: TRBV6-5; CDR3aa: CASTRGNSPLHF
j_gene: TRBJ1-5; abundance: once; v_gene: TRBV15; CDR3aa: CATSRDRGHQPQHF
j_gene: TRBJ1-4; abundance: NA; v_gene: TRBV30; CDR3aa: CAYTAGDNEKLFF
j_gene: TRBJ1-3; abundance: few; v_gene: TRBV19; CDR3aa: CASSPRDTISGNTIYF
j_gene: TRBJ1-2; abundance: NA; v_gene: TRBV7-2; CDR3aa: CASSLTTGQGIGYTF
j_gene: TRBJ2-4; abundance: NA; v_gene: TRBV6-2/TRBV6-3; CDR3aa: CASSYDSGLAGKVGHKNIQYF
j_gene: TRBJ1-1; abundance: NA; v_gene: TRBV11-2; CDR3aa: CASIPGGQTEAFF
j_gene: TRBJ2-5; abundance: NA; v_gene: TRBV20-1; CDR3aa: CSGLSGETQYF
j_gene: TRBJ2-1; abundance: NA; v_gene: TRBV7-9; CDR3aa: CASSPGQGGAYNEQFF
j_gene: TRBJ1-2; abundance: NA; v_gene: TRBV7-2; CDR3aa: CASSLARTGVNGYTF
j_gene: TRBJ1-2; abundance: NA; v_gene: TRBV5-1; CDR3aa: CASRTGTTNYGYTF
j_gene: TRBJ1-1; abundance: NA; v_gene: TRBV11-2; CDR3aa: CASSFGRNTEAFF